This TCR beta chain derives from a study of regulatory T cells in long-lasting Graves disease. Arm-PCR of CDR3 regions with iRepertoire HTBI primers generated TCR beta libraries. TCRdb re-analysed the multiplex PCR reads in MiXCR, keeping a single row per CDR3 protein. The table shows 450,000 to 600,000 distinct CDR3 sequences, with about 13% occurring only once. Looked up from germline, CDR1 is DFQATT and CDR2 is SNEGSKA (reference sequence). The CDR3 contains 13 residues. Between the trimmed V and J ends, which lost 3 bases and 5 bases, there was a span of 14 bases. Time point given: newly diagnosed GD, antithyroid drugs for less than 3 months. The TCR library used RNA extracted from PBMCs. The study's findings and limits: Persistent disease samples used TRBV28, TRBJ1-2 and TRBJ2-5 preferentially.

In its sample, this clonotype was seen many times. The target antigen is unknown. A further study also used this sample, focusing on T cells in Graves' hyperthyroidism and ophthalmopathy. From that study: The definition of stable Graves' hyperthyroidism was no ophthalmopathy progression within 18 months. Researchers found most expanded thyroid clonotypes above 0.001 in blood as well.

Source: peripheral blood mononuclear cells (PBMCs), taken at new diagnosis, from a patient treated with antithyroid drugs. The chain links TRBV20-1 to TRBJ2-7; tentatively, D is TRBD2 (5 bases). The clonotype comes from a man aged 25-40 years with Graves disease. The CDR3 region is CSASGEFLDEQYF. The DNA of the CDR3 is TGCAGTGCTAGTGGGGAGTTTCTGGACGAGCAGTACTTC.